Following are 5 T cell receptor beta chains from one sample sequenced in a study of blood T cell repertoires in COVID-19. Sequencing was performed with immunoSEQ multiplex PCR; in TCRdb, only in-frame clones are kept and a portion is missing. This table holds about 140,000 clones, 65% to 80% found once. The sequenced material came from peripheral blood. These receptors came from a man older than 75 with acute or convalescent COVID-19.

This sequence joins TRBV11-2 and TRBJ1-5; TRBD1 aligns across 7 bases. The germline V gene has CDR1 SGHAT and CDR2 FQNNGV. The J segment lost 7 bases and the V segment lost 5 bases, leaving 5 bases of the junction unmatched. There are 13 residues in the CDR3. In DNA, the CDR3 is TGTGCCAGCAGCCAGGGGGAACAGCAGCCCCAGCATTTT. As protein: CASSQGEQQPQHF.

This clone appeared a few times. The J gene is TRBJ1-1, the V gene TRBV5-1; D might be TRBD1 (6 bases). Between the trimmed V and J ends, which lost 4 bases and 1 base, there was a span of 8 bases. The CDR3 is made up of 13 amino acids. The germline V gene encodes CDR1 SGHRS and CDR2 YFSETQ. DNA for the CDR3: TGCGCCAGCAGCCCGACAGGGAACACTGAAGCTTTCTTT. Its protein product is CASSPTGNTEAFF.

The chain uses TRBV24-1 and TRBJ2-2; 7 nucleotides align to TRBD2. CDR3 length: 16 residues. V shed 5 bases, J shed 6 bases, and the junction held 11 bases outside the gene matches. CDR1 KGHDR and CDR2 SFDVKD come from the germline V gene. The CDR3 here is CATSAGGGVDPGELFF. The CDR3, as DNA: TGTGCCACCAGTGCTGGCGGGGGAGTTGATCCCGGGGAGCTGTTTTTT.

A few counts support this clone. The chain has TRBV7-2 and TRBJ2-2; D uncertain. Germline V gene lookup returns CDR1 SGHTA and CDR2 FQGNSA. This CDR3 comprises 14 residues. V was clipped by 3 bases and J by 0 bases, with 5 bases between them. The CDR3, as DNA: TGTGCCAGCAGCTTCAGTACGAACACCGGGGAGCTGTTTTTT. Translated: CASSFSTNTGELFF. Complete variable domain (other parts from reference TRBV7-2 and TRBJ2-2): GAGVSQSPSNKVTEKGKDVELRCDPISGHTALYWYRQSLGQGLEFLIYFQGNSAPDKSGLPSDRFSAERTGGSVSTLTIQRTQQEDSAVYLCASSFSTNTGELFFGEGSRLTVL.

This clone came up once. V usage is TRBV6-1 and J usage is TRBJ1-4; D uncertain. This CDR3 contains 14 residues. V was cut by 3 bases and J by 8 bases, with 13 bases left in between. Germline V gene lookup returns CDR1 MNHNS and CDR2 SASEGT. This CDR3 is CASSDSGDGEKLFF. The CDR3 DNA follows: TGTGCCAGCAGTGATTCCGGGGATGGAGAAAAACTGTTTTTT.